Shown below are 2 T cell receptor beta chains from a single sample sequenced in a study of post-analysis software for immune sequencing data. Researchers reported that TCR beta cDNA libraries carried unique molecular identifiers. TCRdb called the PCR reads again in MiXCR, with one record for every CDR3 protein. The sample includes about 160,000 distinct CDR3 sequences, about 37% seen only once; the top ten take under 30%. The material was blood, obtained after autologous hematopoietic stem cell transplantation. The receptors derive from a girl aged 5-17 years with multiple sclerosis.

There are many counts of this clonotype. The CDR3 DNA reads as TGCAGCGTTGGGGTACCCACCTACGAGCAGTACTTC. Protein: CSVGVPTYEQYF. The chain combines TRBV29-1 with TRBJ2-7; D is unresolved. Germline CDR1 is SQVTM and CDR2 is ANQGSEA. CDR3 length equals 12 residues. The V end lost 4 bases, the J end lost 2 bases, and 9 bases lay between the germline ends.

Turning to this clonotype: Without the conserved terminal phenylalanine or tryptophan, this CDR3 likely stems from a read error. This chain joins TRBV7-2 and TRBJ1-2, with TRBD1 as a possible D gene (6 bases). The CDR3 is 16 residues long. V was shortened by 0 bases and J by 4 bases, with 15 bases between the two germline ends. Germline V gene data show CDR1 as SGHTA and CDR2 as FQGNSA. For the CDR3, the DNA is TGTGCCAGCAGCTTAGCCTCGACAGGCGATTCCTATGGCTACACCTGC. It encodes CASSLASTGDSYGYTC.